The clone carrying this T cell receptor beta chain was observed once. The data were taken from a study of shared clonotypes between healthy human individuals. The data were produced by immunoSEQ multiplex PCR, yet TCRdb's version contains in-frame clones alone and is incomplete. The sample yields hundreds of thousands of clones, 74% seen once. The V and J ends lost 6 bases and 2 bases respectively, with 16 bases between them. The germline V gene encodes CDR1 MDHEN and CDR2 SYDVKM. The CDR3 contains 16 residues. Input material: memory CD4+ T cells sorted from blood. The subset: CD45RA-negative fraction. This clonotype was obtained from a woman aged 25 to 45 in good health. The gene calls are TRBV28 and TRBJ2-2; TRBD1 is a possible D gene (7 bases). CDR3 sequence: CASSVHRGLNTGELFF. The CDR3 DNA reads TGTGCCAGCAGCGTTCACAGGGGACTTAACACCGGGGAGCTGTTTTTT.